The 19 T cell receptor beta chains below all came from one sample that was sequenced in a study of OX40 agonist ivuxolimab in advanced cancers. Clones were sequenced by immunoSEQ multiplex PCR, and TCRdb holds only the in-frame ones, with some missing. The data show 65,000 to 70,000 clones, around 91% seen once. Here the sequenced sample was CD4+ or CD8+ T cells sorted from blood, taken in a trial of the OX40 agonist ivuxolimab. Source of these receptors: an adult with an advanced solid tumor such as melanoma, head and neck, liver or kidney cancer.

This chain joins TRBV5-5 and TRBJ1-1; D gene unclear. Trimming pared 4 bases from V and 4 bases from J, leaving 14 bases between. The germline V gene encodes CDR1 SGHKS and CDR2 YYEKEE (reference sequence). The CDR3 length is 14 residues. CDR3 DNA sequence: TGTGCCAGCAGCCGCTTCCTGGAGTCCACTGAAGCTTTCTTT. Protein product: CASSRFLESTEAFF.

In nucleotides, the CDR3 is TGTGCCAGTACACAGGGGGCGGACAATGAGCAGTTCTTC. Translation: CASTQGADNEQFF. The chain uses TRBV19 and TRBJ2-1, with 9 bases lining up with TRBD1. CDR1 is LNHDA and CDR2 is SQIVND in the germline V gene (reference sequence). The V and J ends lost 7 bases and 5 bases, in that order; junction bases with no gene match: 3. This CDR3 is built from 13 residues.

The chain is built from TRBV6-5 and TRBJ1-4; D not resolved. The CDR3 has 14 amino acids. The V and J ends lost 2 bases and 7 bases respectively, with 11 bases between them. Germline CDR1 reads MNHEY; CDR2 reads SVGAGI. CDR3 sequence reads: CASSYKGGSEKLFF. The DNA for the CDR3 is TGTGCCAGCAGTTACAAGGGCGGGAGTGAAAAACTGTTTTTT.

The chain joins TRBV19 to TRBJ2-6; D possibly corresponds to TRBD1 (5 bases). The germline V gene has CDR1 LNHDA and CDR2 SQIVND (reference sequence). The CDR3 extends over 15 amino acids. Trimming left V 1 base short and J 15 bases short, with 19 bases between. DNA for the CDR3: TGTGCCAGTAGTATAGTTTCCCCCCTTGGCCAGGGCCTGACTTTC. It translates to CASSIVSPLGQGLTF. The full variable domain, its missing parts supplied by reference TRBV19 and TRBJ2-6, is DGGITQSPKYLFRKEGQNVTLSCEQNLNHDAMYWYRQDPGQGLRLIYYSQIVNDFQKGDIAEGYSVSREKKESFPLTVTSAQKNPTAFYLCASSIVSPLGQGLTFGAGSRLTVL.

The rearrangement uses TRBV27 and TRBJ2-3; 10 bases agree with TRBD2. This CDR3 contains 19 residues. The J segment lost 1 base and the V segment lost 0 bases, leaving 10 bases of the junction unmatched. Germline lookup yields CDR1 MNHEY and CDR2 SMNVEV (reference sequence). The CDR3 DNA reads TGTGCCAGCAGTTTATCAGGACTAGCGGTCAAGGGGGGCACAGATACGCAGTATTTT. Protein: CASSLSGLAVKGGTDTQYF.

This sequence joins TRBV6-1 and TRBJ1-5; D remains ambiguous. V was pared by 3 bases and J by 3 bases, with 12 bases between. Looked up from germline, CDR1 is MNHNS and CDR2 is SASEGT. This CDR3 contains 15 residues. The CDR3 nucleotides read TGTGCCAGCAGTGATCTTATGGCAGACAATCAGCCCCAGCATTTT. Amino acid sequence: CASSDLMADNQPQHF.

The chain is built from TRBV7-8 and TRBJ2-6; D is unclear. V was clipped by 1 base and J by 0 bases, with 13 bases between them. The CDR3 sequence is 18 residues long. Germline loops: CDR1 SGHVS, CDR2 FQNEAQ. The CDR3 reads CASSLDVGFTSGANVLTF. CDR3 bases: TGTGCCAGCAGCTTAGATGTGGGGTTTACCTCTGGGGCCAACGTCCTGACTTTC.

The chain links TRBV11-2 to TRBJ1-1; weak D call: TRBD1 (6 bases). Trimming took 4 bases from V and 0 from J, leaving 6 bases between them. The germline gives CDR1 SGHAT, CDR2 FQNNGV. CDR3 length equals 13 residues. The CDR3 DNA follows: TGTGCCAGCAGCTCAGGGGTGAACACTGAAGCTTTCTTT. Its translation: CASSSGVNTEAFF.

The V call is TRBV27, the J call TRBJ1-1; D possibly corresponds to TRBD1 (5 bases). Trimming pared 5 bases from V and 1 base from J, leaving 8 bases between. This CDR3 is 13 amino acids long. Germline assignment: CDR1 MNHEY and CDR2 SMNVEV (reference sequence). CDR3 sequence: CASSLTANTEAFF. As DNA, the CDR3 is TGTGCCAGCAGTCTGACAGCGAACACTGAAGCTTTCTTT.

The chain is built from TRBV30 and TRBJ1-5; D is perhaps TRBD1 (5 bases). V lost 2 bases, J lost 4 bases, and 12 bases lay in between. The CDR3 is 14 residues long. Germline loops: CDR1 GTSNPN, CDR2 SVGIG (reference sequence). CDR3 residues: CAWSRGDENQPQHF. The DNA of the CDR3 is TGTGCCTGGAGTAGAGGGGACGAGAATCAGCCCCAGCATTTT.

This clone was seen only once. The chain couples TRBV4-3 to TRBJ1-5; the match to TRBD1 covers 9 bases. Germline V lookup: CDR1 LGHNA, CDR2 YSLEER. Unmatched junction bases numbered 6, after V lost 5 bases and J lost 7 bases. The CDR3 runs 14 residues. The CDR3 reads CASSMGQGGQPQHF. CDR3 DNA: TGCGCCAGCAGCATGGGACAGGGCGGACAGCCCCAGCATTTT.

This rearrangement joins TRBV6-5 to TRBJ2-1; TRBD2 matches 10 bases. The CDR3 is made up of 16 amino acids. Germline V gene sequence: CDR1 MNHEY, CDR2 SVGAGI. J lost 2 bases, V lost 2 bases, and 3 bases had no gene match. In DNA, the CDR3 is TGTGCCAGCAGTTACAGCCTAGCGGGAGCCTACAATGAGCAGTTCTTC. As protein: CASSYSLAGAYNEQFF.

V is TRBV29-1 and J is TRBJ2-7; TRBD2 might be the D (6 bases). CDR3 length equals 13 residues. Trimming removed 1 base from V and 4 bases from J, with 11 bases in between. Germline CDR1 and CDR2: SQVTM and ANQGSEA. CDR3 protein: CSVEVGGLYEQYF. The CDR3 bases are TGCAGCGTTGAAGTGGGAGGATTGTACGAGCAGTACTTC.

The rearrangement joins TRBV29-1 to TRBJ2-2; D possibly corresponds to TRBD2 (6 bases). Germline lookup yields CDR1 SQVTM and CDR2 ANQGSEA. The CDR3 contains 12 residues. The ends were cut back, 4 bases at V and 7 bases at J, with 10 bases in the middle. The CDR3 sequence is CSVVGGGGELFF. In DNA form, the CDR3 reads TGCAGCGTTGTGGGAGGAGGCGGGGAGCTGTTTTTT.

CDR3 amino acids: CASMKSLVERPEAFF. The CDR3 region has the DNA TGTGCCAGCATGAAGAGCCTTGTCGAGCGGCCTGAAGCTTTCTTT. This chain links TRBV4-2 with TRBJ1-1, with D unresolved. This CDR3 has 15 residues. V dropped 7 bases and J dropped 6 bases, with 21 bases sitting between them. The germline gives CDR1 LGHNA, CDR2 YNFKEQ.

This chain connects TRBV10-1 to TRBJ2-1, with 8 nucleotides matching TRBD2. With V trimmed by 4 bases and J by 5 bases, 10 bases remained unmatched. This CDR3 is built from 16 residues. The germline gives CDR1 WNHNN, CDR2 SYGVQD (reference sequence). As DNA, the CDR3 is TGCGCCAGCAGTGCTGTAGCACTAGCGGAGAACAATGAGCAGTTCTTC. It encodes CASSAVALAENNEQFF.

The rearrangement joins TRBV30 to TRBJ1-2; no firm D call. V shed 0 bases and J shed 1 base, with 3 bases lying between them. Germline V gene data show CDR1 as GTSNPN and CDR2 as SVGIG (reference sequence). This CDR3 is built from 12 residues. The CDR3 DNA sequence: TGTGCCTGGAGTGTACTTAACTATGGCTACACCTTC. It codes for CAWSVLNYGYTF.

V gene TRBV7-2 combines with J gene TRBJ1-1; D remains unclear. Germline-derived CDR1 and CDR2 are SGHTA and FQGNSA. CDR3 length: 13 residues. Trimming took off 2 bases at V and 2 bases at J, with 6 bases between the two ends. CDR3 region: CASSLLPNTEAFF. Here the CDR3 DNA reads TGTGCCAGCAGCTTATTACCAAACACTGAAGCTTTCTTT. Filled out from reference TRBV7-2 and TRBJ1-1, the complete variable domain reads GAGVSQSPSNKVTEKGKDVELRCDPISGHTALYWYRQSLGQGLEFLIYFQGNSAPDKSGLPSDRFSAERTGGSVSTLTIQRTQQEDSAVYLCASSLLPNTEAFFGQGTRLTVV.

This sequence joins TRBV5-1 and TRBJ2-1; 9 nucleotides line up with TRBD1. The germline gives CDR1 SGHRS, CDR2 YFSETQ. CDR3 length: 15 amino acids. J gave up 9 bases and V 1 base, and 8 bases lay outside the gene matches. This chain's CDR3 is CASSLIPGQGSEQFF. The CDR3 DNA reads TGCGCCAGCAGCTTGATACCGGGACAGGGTTCTGAGCAGTTCTTC. The entire variable domain, with the rest obtained from reference TRBV5-1 and TRBJ2-1, is as follows: KAGVTQTPRYLIKTRGQQVTLSCSPISGHRSVSWYQQTPGQGLQFLFEYFSETQRNKGNFPGRFSGRQFSNSRSEMNVSTLELGDSALYLCASSLIPGQGSEQFFGPGTRLTVL.